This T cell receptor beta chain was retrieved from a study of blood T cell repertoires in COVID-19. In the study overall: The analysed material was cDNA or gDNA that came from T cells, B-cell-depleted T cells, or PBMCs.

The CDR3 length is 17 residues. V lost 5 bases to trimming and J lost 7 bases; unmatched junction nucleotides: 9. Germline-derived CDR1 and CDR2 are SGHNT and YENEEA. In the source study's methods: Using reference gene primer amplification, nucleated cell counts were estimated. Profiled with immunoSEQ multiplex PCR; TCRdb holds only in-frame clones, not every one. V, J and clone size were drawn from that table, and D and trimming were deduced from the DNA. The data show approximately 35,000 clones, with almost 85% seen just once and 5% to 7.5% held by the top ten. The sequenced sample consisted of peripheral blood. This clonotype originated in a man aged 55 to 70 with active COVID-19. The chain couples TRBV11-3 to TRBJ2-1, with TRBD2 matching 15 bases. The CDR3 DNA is TGTGCCAGCAGCCCGAGCTTCGGACTAGCGGGAGGGAATGAGCAGTTCTTC. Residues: CASSPSFGLAGGNEQFF.